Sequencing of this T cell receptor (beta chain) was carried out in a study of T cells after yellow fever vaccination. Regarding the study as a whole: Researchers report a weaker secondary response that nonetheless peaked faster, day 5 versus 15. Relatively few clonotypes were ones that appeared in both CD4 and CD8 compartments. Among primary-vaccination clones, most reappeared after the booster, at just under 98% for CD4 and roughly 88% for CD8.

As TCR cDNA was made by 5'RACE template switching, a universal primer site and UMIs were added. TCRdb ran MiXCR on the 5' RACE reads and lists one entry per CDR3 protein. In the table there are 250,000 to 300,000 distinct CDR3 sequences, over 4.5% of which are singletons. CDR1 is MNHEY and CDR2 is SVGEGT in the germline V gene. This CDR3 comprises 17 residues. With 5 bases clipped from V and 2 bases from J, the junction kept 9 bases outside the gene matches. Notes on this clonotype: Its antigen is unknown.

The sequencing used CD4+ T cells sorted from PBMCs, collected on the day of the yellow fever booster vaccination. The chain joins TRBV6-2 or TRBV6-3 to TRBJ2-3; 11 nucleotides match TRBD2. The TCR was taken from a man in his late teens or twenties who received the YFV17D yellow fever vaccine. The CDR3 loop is CASSDVLAGDLTDTQYF. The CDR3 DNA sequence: TGTGCCAGCAGTGACGTACTAGCGGGGGACCTCACAGATACGCAGTATTTT.